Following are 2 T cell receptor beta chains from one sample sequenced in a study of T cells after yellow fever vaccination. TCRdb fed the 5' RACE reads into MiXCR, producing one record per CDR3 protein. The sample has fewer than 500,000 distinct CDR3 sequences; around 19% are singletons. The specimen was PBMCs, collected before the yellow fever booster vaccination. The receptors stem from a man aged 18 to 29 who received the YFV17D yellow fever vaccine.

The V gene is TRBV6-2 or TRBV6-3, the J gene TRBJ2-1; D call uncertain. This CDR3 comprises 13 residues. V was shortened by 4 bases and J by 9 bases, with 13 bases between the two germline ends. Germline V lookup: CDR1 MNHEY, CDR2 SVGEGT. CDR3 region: CASSFTPTGEQFF. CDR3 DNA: TGTGCCAGCAGTTTTACCCCGACTGGTGAGCAGTTCTTC.

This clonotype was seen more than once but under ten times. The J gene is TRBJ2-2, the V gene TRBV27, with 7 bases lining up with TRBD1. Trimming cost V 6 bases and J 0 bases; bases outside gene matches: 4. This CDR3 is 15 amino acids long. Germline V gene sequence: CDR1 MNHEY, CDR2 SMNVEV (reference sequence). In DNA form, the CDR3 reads TGTGCCAGCAGATTAGGGGGCGCGAACACCGGGGAGCTGTTTTTT. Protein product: CASRLGGANTGELFF.